What follows are 23 T cell receptor beta chains derived from one specimen sequenced in a study of CXCR3-negative and CXCR3-positive naive CD8 T cells. The TRB cDNA libraries were prepared by 5' RACE with UMI labels. TCRdb reprocessed the 5' RACE reads and reports one entry per CDR3 protein, with no DNA. The sample has around 50,000 distinct CDR3 sequences, and its top ten clones hold approximately 2.5%. The sequencing input was naive CXCR3- CD8+ T cells from blood. Subset noted: CD45RO-CCR7+CD27+CD95- naive CD8+ T cells lacking CXCR3 (TNR3-). These receptor sequences come from a human donor in good health. Some clones in this sample may be carry-over from other donors' samples.

V usage is TRBV12-3 or TRBV12-4 and J usage is TRBJ2-3; TCRdb names TRBD1, which stays unverified in the absence of DNA. There are 15 residues in the CDR3. This CDR3 reads CASSPRGDRGVMQYF.

The chain combines TRBV27 with TRBJ2-2. This CDR3 is built from 15 residues. CDR1 is MNHEY, CDR2 SMNVEV, per germline (reference sequence). This CDR3 reads CASSWSDANTGELFF.

The chain uses TRBV5-1 and TRBJ2-5. The CDR3 is 13 residues long. Germline CDR1 reads SGHRS; CDR2 reads YFSETQ. CDR3 sequence: CASSPDNQETQYF.

This rearrangement joins TRBV5-1 to TRBJ1-2. The germline V gene has CDR1 SGHRS and CDR2 YFSETQ. The CDR3 spans 13 residues. The CDR3 loop is CASSFGSSYGYTF.

V and J are TRBV20-1 and TRBJ2-7; TCRdb lists TRBD1, though no DNA is available to test this call. The length of the CDR3 is 15 residues. Per germline, CDR1 DFQATT and CDR2 SNEGSKA (reference sequence). This chain's CDR3 is CSARKTGGLYYEQYF.

This clonotype ranks as medium-sized in terms of frequency. This rearrangement joins TRBV10-1 to TRBJ2-1; TCRdb's D call, TRBD1, is unchecked because there is no DNA. The CDR3 runs 15 residues. Germline-derived CDR1 and CDR2 are WNHNN and SYGVQD (reference sequence). CDR3 in amino acids: CASSRRDRGYNEQFF.

Considering frequency, this clonotype is medium-sized. The V and J genes are TRBV7-7 and TRBJ2-1. CDR1 and CDR2 from the germline V gene are SSHAT and FNYEAQ (reference sequence). This CDR3 is built from 13 residues. The CDR3 reads CASSLSSYNEQFF.

This rearrangement joins TRBV7-6 to TRBJ2-1; the D call of TRBD2 rests on TCRdb alone, since no DNA is present to check it. Germline V gene sequence: CDR1 SGHVS, CDR2 FNYEAQ. The CDR3 has 15 residues. CDR3 amino acids: CASSLLAGLYNEQFF. The full variable domain, its missing parts supplied by reference TRBV7-6 and TRBJ2-1, is GAGVSQSPRYKVTKRGQDVALRCDPISGHVSLYWYRQALGQGPEFLTYFNYEAQQDKSGLPNDRFSAERPEGSISTLTIQRTEQRDSAMYRCASSLLAGLYNEQFFGPGTRLTVL.

The V and J genes are TRBV13 and TRBJ2-3; TCRdb designates TRBD1, a call that cannot be tested without DNA. The CDR3 is made up of 14 amino acids. Looked up from germline, CDR1 is PRHDT and CDR2 is FYEKMQ (reference sequence). The CDR3: CASSSGVSTDTQYF.

V gene TRBV4-3 combines with J gene TRBJ2-5; TCRdb's D gene call, TRBD1, goes unchecked for lack of DNA. The CDR3 is 16 residues long. The germline V gene has CDR1 LGHNA and CDR2 YSLEER. This CDR3 is CASSQEYRGFGETQYF.

The J gene is TRBJ2-1, the V gene TRBV4-2. Germline V gives CDR1 LGHNA, CDR2 YNFKEQ. The CDR3 runs 15 residues. The CDR3 region is CASSQAQIGWDEQFF.

The chain recombines TRBV20-1 with TRBJ1-2. The CDR3 consists of 11 residues. Germline assignment: CDR1 DFQATT and CDR2 SNEGSKA (reference sequence). The CDR3 here is CSAGVLGGYTF.

This chain uses TRBV20-1 with TRBJ2-3; TCRdb names TRBD1, which stays unverified in the absence of DNA. Germline V gives CDR1 DFQATT, CDR2 SNEGSKA (reference sequence). The CDR3 length is 17 residues. CDR3 sequence reads: CSARTGVERRRIDTQYF.

V usage is TRBV12-3 or TRBV12-4 and J usage is TRBJ2-5; without DNA, the TCRdb call of TRBD1 cannot be checked. The CDR3 has 15 amino acids. CDR3 region: CASSEDRGGLETQYF.

The CDR3 protein is CASSSGGRPSYEQYF. V usage is TRBV21-1 and J usage is TRBJ2-7; no DNA is available, so the TRBD2 call from TCRdb remains unchecked. TRBV21-1 corresponds to a pseudogene. The CDR3 is 15 residues long.

Here the CDR3 reads CASSFIGGQTRSYEQYF. The gene calls are TRBV28 and TRBJ2-7; TCRdb's D gene call, TRBD1, goes unchecked for lack of DNA. The germline gives CDR1 MDHEN, CDR2 SYDVKM. CDR3 length: 17 amino acids.

The V gene is TRBV30, the J gene TRBJ1-2; as DNA is missing, the TRBD1 call by TCRdb cannot be tested. In germline, CDR1 is GTSNPN, CDR2 SVGIG (reference sequence). This CDR3 is 12 amino acids long. CDR3 sequence reads: CALIDRNYGYTF.

The chain has TRBV20-1 and TRBJ2-3; as DNA is missing, the TRBD2 call by TCRdb cannot be tested. Per the germline V gene, CDR1 is DFQATT and CDR2 is SNEGSKA (reference sequence). The CDR3 runs 15 residues. The CDR3 spells CSAILAVLSTDTQYF.

This chain uses TRBV15 with TRBJ2-7; TCRdb returns TRBD1, unconfirmable since there is no DNA. Germline CDR1 and CDR2: LNHNV and YYDKDF (reference sequence). This CDR3 is built from 16 residues. The chain's CDR3 is CATSRIKTGLSYEQYF.

This chain links TRBV12-3 or TRBV12-4 with TRBJ1-5. This CDR3 is built from 14 residues. CDR3 amino acids: CASSRTAANQPQHF.

This rearrangement joins TRBV4-1 to TRBJ1-5. CDR1 is MGHRA, CDR2 YSYEKL, per germline. CDR3 length: 14 residues. CDR3 amino acids: CASSQDRSNQPQHF.

The chain couples TRBV20-1 to TRBJ2-3. The CDR3 is 13 amino acids. Germline V gives CDR1 DFQATT, CDR2 SNEGSKA (reference sequence). CDR3 amino acids: CSARDYRGQKQYF.

The chain uses TRBV27 and TRBJ2-1; TCRdb's D call of TRBD1 is untestable without DNA. CDR1 is MNHEY and CDR2 is SMNVEV in the germline V gene (reference sequence). The CDR3 runs to 13 residues. The CDR3 sequence: CASSLSPGNEQFF.